The 6 T cell receptor beta chains presented below share a single source sample, sequenced in a study of blood T cell repertoires in COVID-19. Sequencing was performed with immunoSEQ multiplex PCR; in TCRdb, only in-frame clones are kept and a portion is missing. This table holds roughly 220,000 clones, nearly 90% found once. The specimen was PBMCs or T cells enriched from blood (not recorded which). These receptors were obtained from a man aged 25-45 years who had been exposed to COVID-19.

V is TRBV4-2 and J is TRBJ2-7; weak D call: TRBD1 (6 bases). Germline CDR1 and CDR2: LGHNA and YNFKEQ. The length of the CDR3 is 16 residues. V shed 0 bases and J shed 5 bases, with 17 bases lying between them. CDR3 DNA: TGTGCCAGCAGCCAAGAACCCCAGGGGATGGTAAACGAGCAGTACTTC. Protein sequence: CASSQEPQGMVNEQYF.

The rearrangement links TRBV7-6 to TRBJ1-2; D ambiguous. CDR1 and CDR2 from the germline V gene are SGHVS and FNYEAQ. V was clipped by 1 base and J by 4 bases, with 10 bases between them. The CDR3 runs to 14 residues. In DNA, the CDR3 is TGTGCCAGCAGCTTAGATGGGCGTCGCTATGGCTACACCTTC. Translating it yields CASSLDGRRYGYTF.

The chain has TRBV12-3 or TRBV12-4 and TRBJ1-2, with a tentative D call TRBD1 (6 bases). CDR3 length equals 13 residues. Trimming cost V 5 bases and J 4 bases, with 11 bases left between them. The CDR3 sequence: CASSRQGTYGYTF. Here the CDR3 DNA reads TGTGCCAGCAGTCGCCAGGGGACCTATGGCTACACCTTC.

The rearrangement joins TRBV3-1 (or the pseudogene TRBV3-2) to TRBJ2-7; 12 bases fit TRBD1. Germline values: CDR1 LGHDT, CDR2 YNNKEL (reference sequence). This CDR3 has 15 amino acids. After removal of 0 bases from V and 7 bases from J, the junction contained 4 bases not matched to a gene. The CDR3 coding sequence is TGTGCCAGCAGCCAAGAGGGACAGGGGGCGGGTGAGCAGTACTTC. This translates into CASSQEGQGAGEQYF.

V is TRBV9 and J is TRBJ1-3; weak D call: TRBD1 (6 bases). The germline V gene has CDR1 SGDLS and CDR2 YYNGEE. This CDR3 spans 14 amino acids. The V and J ends lost 2 bases and 5 bases respectively, with 11 bases between them. The CDR3 DNA reads as TGTGCCAGCAGCGTCTCCAGGGGCCGAAACACCATATATTTT. It codes for CASSVSRGRNTIYF.

The chain joins TRBV4-1 to TRBJ2-3; 7 bases fit TRBD1. Germline V gene lookup returns CDR1 MGHRA and CDR2 YSYEKL. With V trimmed by 4 bases and J by 5 bases, 12 bases remained unmatched. The CDR3 contains 16 residues. CDR3 protein: CASSREQPGGRDTQYF. CDR3 nucleotide sequence: TGCGCCAGCAGCCGTGAGCAACCAGGGGGACGAGATACGCAGTATTTT.